One sample yielded the 16 T cell receptor beta chains listed below, sequenced in a study of T cells in Graves' hyperthyroidism and ophthalmopathy. TCR beta CDR3 regions were amplified from RNA transcripts. In the first-round RT-PCR of the TCR CDR3, the HTBI primer set was used. TCRdb re-called the multiplex PCR reads through MiXCR, storing one row per CDR3 protein. This table holds 690,000 or so distinct CDR3 sequences, roughly a sixth found once. Sequenced material: blood. The receptors derive from a woman in her fifties or sixties with Graves' hyperthyroidism that later progressed to Graves' ophthalmopathy.

There are many counts of this clonotype. The chain links TRBV20-1 to TRBJ1-5, with D unclear. Trimming took 4 bases from V and 1 from J, leaving 17 bases between them. Germline loops: CDR1 DFQATT, CDR2 SNEGSKA (reference sequence). The CDR3 is 16 amino acids. CDR3 loop: CSATSRRGGSNQPQHF. The CDR3 nucleotides read TGCAGTGCTACTAGCAGGCGCGGTGGGAGCAATCAGCCCCAGCATTTT.

The chain combines TRBV12-3 or TRBV12-4 with TRBJ2-7; D is uncertain. The CDR3 loop spans 12 amino acids. V was pared by 6 bases and J by 5 bases, with 11 bases between. Here the CDR3 reads CASSPRRNEQYF. CDR3 DNA: TGTGCCAGCAGCCCCCGTAGGAACGAGCAGTACTTC.

This chain uses TRBV28 with TRBJ2-1, with TRBD2 as a possible D gene (5 bases). CDR1 and CDR2 (germline): MDHEN, SYDVKM. V was clipped by 10 bases and J by 6 bases, with 16 bases between them. The CDR3 has 13 amino acids. The CDR3 coding sequence is TGTGCCAACTCCGACTCGGCGGGCAATGAGCAGTTCTTC. This translates into CANSDSAGNEQFF.

This clonotype was counted many times. The genes are TRBV3-1 and TRBJ1-2; D is ambiguous. Looked up from germline, CDR1 is LGHDT and CDR2 is YNNKEL (reference sequence). V lost 0 bases to trimming and J lost 2 bases, with 10 bases between them. This CDR3 spans 15 amino acids. The CDR3 reads CASSQDLALNYGYTF. The CDR3 region has the DNA TGTGCCAGCAGCCAAGATCTGGCCTTAAACTATGGCTACACCTTC. Full variable domain (outside the CDR3, taken from reference TRBV3-1 and TRBJ1-2): DTAVSQTPKYLVTQMGNDKSIKCEQNLGHDTMYWYKQDSKKFLKIMFSYNNKELIINETVPNRFSPKSPDKAHLNLHINSLELGDSAVYFCASSQDLALNYGYTFGSGTRLTVV.

This clonotype was counted at least ten times. DNA for the CDR3: TGCGCCAGCAGCTGGCCGGGACAGGGTCAACCCGACACCGGGGAGCTGTTTTTT. It yields the protein CASSWPGQGQPDTGELFF. The J gene is TRBJ2-2, the V gene TRBV5-1; 9 positions agree with TRBD1. The CDR3 has 18 residues. J gave up 3 bases and V 3 bases, and 12 bases lay outside the gene matches. The germline V gene encodes CDR1 SGHRS and CDR2 YFSETQ.

This clonotype was detected ten times or more. The rearrangement joins TRBV14 to TRBJ1-2, with D perhaps matching TRBD1 (5 bases). Trimming cost V 0 bases and J 7 bases, with 12 bases left between them. Germline V gene lookup returns CDR1 SGHDN and CDR2 FVKESK. The CDR3 extends over 14 amino acids. The CDR3 region has the DNA TGTGCCAGCAGCCAAGATCCCAGGGTGTCTGGCTACACCTTC. It is translated as CASSQDPRVSGYTF.

This clonotype was seen a few times. The chain joins TRBV5-1 to TRBJ2-2, with D tentatively TRBD1 or TRBD2 (5 bases each). Trimming shortened V by 3 bases and J by 0 bases, and 18 bases separated the two germline ends. This CDR3 spans 18 amino acids. Germline CDR1 reads SGHRS; CDR2 reads YFSETQ. CDR3 DNA: TGCGCCAGCAGCTCGTTTGGGCTAGGGACGGCGAACACCGGGGAGCTGTTTTTT. Amino acids: CASSSFGLGTANTGELFF.

This clonotype was seen only a few times. J is TRBJ1-6 and V is TRBV20-1; D may be TRBD1 (6 bases). The CDR3 covers 15 residues. V gave up 1 base and J gave up 3 bases, with 10 bases separating them. Germline V gene lookup returns CDR1 DFQATT and CDR2 SNEGSKA (reference sequence). The CDR3 DNA sequence: TGCAGTGCTAGAGGGGGGGCTCGCTATAATTCACCCCTCCACTTT. Translated, it gives CSARGGARYNSPLHF.

This rearrangement joins TRBV5-1 to TRBJ1-6; 8 nucleotides match TRBD1. The CDR3 is 14 residues long. Looked up from germline, CDR1 is SGHRS and CDR2 is YFSETQ. Trimming cost V 9 bases and J 11 bases; bases outside gene matches: 13. CDR3 amino acids: CATRPGQGFAPLHF. The CDR3, as DNA: TGCGCCACCCGTCCCGGACAGGGTTTTGCACCCCTCCACTTT. Together with reference TRBV5-1 and TRBJ1-6, the CDR3 gives the full variable domain: KAGVTQTPRYLIKTRGQQVTLSCSPISGHRSVSWYQQTPGQGLQFLFEYFSETQRNKGNFPGRFSGRQFSNSRSEMNVSTLELGDSALYLCATRPGQGFAPLHFGNGTRLTVT.

This clonotype was seen ten or more times. The chain links TRBV5-1 to TRBJ2-7, with 10 bases identical to TRBD1. Germline V gene data show CDR1 as SGHRS and CDR2 as YFSETQ. The J segment lost 2 bases and the V segment lost 4 bases, leaving 12 bases of the junction unmatched. The CDR3 is 17 residues long. CDR3 loop: CASSHRDRGSSAYEQYF. The CDR3 DNA is TGCGCCAGCAGCCACCGGGACAGGGGCTCCTCGGCCTACGAGCAGTACTTC.

This sequence joins TRBV7-3 and TRBJ1-2, with 10 bases identical to TRBD1. The CDR3 is 15 residues long. Germline V gene sequence: CDR1 SGHTA, CDR2 FQGTGA. Trimming cost V 5 bases and J 4 bases; bases outside gene matches: 7. CDR3 nucleotide sequence: TGTGCCAGCAGCCGGGACAGGGGAGGGATCTATGGCTACACCTTC. It specifies CASSRDRGGIYGYTF.

This clonotype was detected a few times. The rearrangement uses TRBV5-8 and TRBJ1-5; D gene uncertain. The CDR3 runs 14 residues. Per germline, CDR1 SGHTS and CDR2 YDEGEE. V dropped 1 base and J dropped 0 bases, with 5 bases sitting between them. The CDR3, as DNA: TGTGCCAGCAGCTTGTTTGATAGCAATCAGCCCCAGCATTTT. Its translation is CASSLFDSNQPQHF.

The genes are TRBV7-9 and TRBJ1-2; D is undetermined. The CDR3 is 15 residues long. V was pared by 0 bases and J by 3 bases, with 11 bases between. Germline lookup yields CDR1 SEHNR and CDR2 FQNEAQ (reference sequence). The CDR3 spells CASSLAIGWHYGYTF. CDR3 DNA: TGTGCCAGCAGCTTAGCGATTGGGTGGCACTATGGCTACACCTTC. Full variable domain (remainder filled in from reference TRBV7-9 and TRBJ1-2): DTGVSQNPRHKITKRGQNVTFRCDPISEHNRLYWYRQTLGQGPEFLTYFQNEAQLEKSRLLSDRFSAERPKGSFSTLEIQRTEQGDSAMYLCASSLAIGWHYGYTFGSGTRLTVV.

Worth noting for this clonotype: Mismatch with germline at one junction end may stem from a read error. The gene calls are TRBV3-1 and TRBJ1-2, with TRBD1 identical over 8 bases. Per the germline V gene, CDR1 is LGHDT and CDR2 is YNNKEL (reference sequence). CDR3 length equals 14 residues. The CDR3 loop reads CTSQAGGGNYGYTF. The CDR3 nucleotides are TGTACCAGCCAGGCAGGGGGCGGAAACTATGGCTACACCTTC.

There are many counts of this clonotype. The chain combines TRBV7-9 with TRBJ2-7; 10 bases align to TRBD2. The ends lost 2 bases at V and 7 bases at J; junction bases unmatched: 5. CDR1 is SEHNR and CDR2 is FQNEAQ in the germline V gene (reference sequence). The CDR3 has 14 residues. CDR3 bases: TGTGCCAGCAGCTTATCTGCTAGCGGGGGAGAGCAGTACTTC. Encoded protein: CASSLSASGGEQYF. Complete variable domain (other parts from reference TRBV7-9 and TRBJ2-7): DTGVSQNPRHKITKRGQNVTFRCDPISEHNRLYWYRQTLGQGPEFLTYFQNEAQLEKSRLLSDRFSAERPKGSFSTLEIQRTEQGDSAMYLCASSLSASGGEQYFGPGTRLTVT.

CDR3 protein: CASSTQGGSTEAFF. CDR3 nucleotide sequence: TGTGCCAGTAGTACCCAGGGTGGGAGCACTGAAGCTTTCTTT. The chain couples TRBV19 to TRBJ1-1; D possibly corresponds to TRBD1 (5 bases). This CDR3 spans 14 amino acids. V was clipped by 4 bases and J by 4 bases, with 13 bases between them. The germline V gene encodes CDR1 LNHDA and CDR2 SQIVND (reference sequence). Variable domain in full (rest from reference TRBV19 and TRBJ1-1): DGGITQSPKYLFRKEGQNVTLSCEQNLNHDAMYWYRQDPGQGLRLIYYSQIVNDFQKGDIAEGYSVSREKKESFPLTVTSAQKNPTAFYLCASSTQGGSTEAFFGQGTRLTVV.